One sample yielded the 21 T cell receptor beta chains listed below, sequenced in a study of blood T cell repertoires in COVID-19. Sequenced by immunoSEQ multiplex PCR; TCRdb stores in-frame clones only, minus some. In the table there are more than 200,000 clones, about nine tenths of which are singletons. Sequencing input: PBMCs or T cells enriched from blood (not recorded which). Receptor source: a man aged 25 to 40 in a cohort exposed to, infected with or recovered from COVID-19 (not recorded which).

The chain uses TRBV7-8 and TRBJ2-1; D might be TRBD2 (6 bases). There are 13 residues in the CDR3. Between the trimmed V and J ends, which lost 6 bases and 12 bases, there was a span of 18 bases. Germline CDR1 and CDR2: SGHVS and FQNEAQ. CDR3 region: CASSSERGKGQFF. The CDR3, as DNA: TGTGCCAGCAGTTCTGAACGGGGGAAGGGGCAGTTCTTC. Combining the CDR3 with reference TRBV7-8 and TRBJ2-1 gives the whole variable domain GAGVSQSPRYKVAKRGQDVALRCDPISGHVSLFWYQQALGQGPEFLTYFQNEAQLDKSGLPSDRFFAERPEGSVSTLKIQRTQQEDSAVYLCASSSERGKGQFFGPGTRLTVL.

This clone was counted once. V and J are TRBV28 and TRBJ2-5; TRBD1 aligns across 8 bases. The CDR3 extends over 16 amino acids. Germline V gene sequence: CDR1 MDHEN, CDR2 SYDVKM. The V gene end was trimmed by 5 bases and the J gene end by 2 bases; junction bases not matched to a gene: 10. This CDR3 reads CASSPPRDRRQETQYF. DNA of the CDR3: TGTGCCAGCAGTCCGCCCCGGGACAGGAGACAAGAGACCCAGTACTTC.

This chain links TRBV6-5 with TRBJ1-2; 7 nucleotides line up with TRBD1. Trimming cost V 4 bases and J 0 bases; bases outside gene matches: 5. Germline V CDR1 and CDR2: MNHEY, SVGAGI. The CDR3 extends over 15 amino acids. This chain's CDR3 is CASSLQTGTNYGYTF. The CDR3 bases are TGTGCCAGCAGTTTACAGACAGGGACTAACTATGGCTACACCTTC.

This clone was seen only a few times. This chain connects TRBV3-1 (or the pseudogene TRBV3-2) to TRBJ2-3; D remains unclear. The CDR3 is 13 amino acids. V was clipped by 5 bases and J by 8 bases, with 14 bases between them. CDR1 LGHDT and CDR2 YNNKEL come from the germline V gene (reference sequence). The CDR3 reads CASSTTAQGTQYF. CDR3 DNA: TGTGCCAGCAGCACGACTGCCCAAGGTACGCAGTATTTT.

The CDR3 here is CASSYSGTGNSNQPQHF. The CDR3 DNA reads as TGTGCCAGCAGTTACTCCGGGACAGGGAATAGCAATCAGCCCCAGCATTTT. V gene TRBV6-2 or TRBV6-3 combines with J gene TRBJ1-5, with TRBD1 identical over 9 bases. V lost 0 bases and J lost 0; bases outside the gene matches: 3. This CDR3 region has 17 residues. Per the germline V gene, CDR1 is MNHEY and CDR2 is SVGEGT.

This sequence joins TRBV4-3 and TRBJ1-2, with D hard to call. The germline V and J ends were trimmed by 0 bases and 2 bases, with 13 bases remaining between them. Germline V gene lookup returns CDR1 LGHNA and CDR2 YSLEER. The CDR3 covers 16 residues. DNA of the CDR3: TGCGCCAGCAGCCAAGATTTCAAACATCCAAACTATGGCTACACCTTC. It translates to CASSQDFKHPNYGYTF.

This clone has a single count. The chain joins TRBV27 to TRBJ1-1, with D hard to call. V was cut by 5 bases and J by 1 base, with 11 bases left in between. Germline CDR1 is MNHEY and CDR2 is SMNVEV (reference sequence). This CDR3 is built from 14 residues. CDR3 in amino acids: CASSPVAGNTEAFF. Written as DNA, the CDR3 is TGTGCCAGCAGTCCTGTGGCAGGGAACACTGAAGCTTTCTTT.

The chain links TRBV25-1 to TRBJ2-1, with 8 bases lining up with TRBD2. Looked up from germline, CDR1 is MGHDK and CDR2 is SYGVNS. V trimming: 5 bases; J trimming: 6 bases; junction bases outside the gene matches: 12. The CDR3 totals 16 residues. The CDR3 spells CASSLGSGRASNEQFF. The CDR3 bases are TGTGCCAGCAGTTTGGGTTCCGGGAGGGCCTCCAATGAGCAGTTCTTC.

The chain recombines TRBV28 with TRBJ1-6; D uncertain. Trimming removed 2 bases at V and 13 bases at J, with 9 bases between. The CDR3 has 12 amino acids. Germline CDR1 and CDR2: MDHEN and SYDVKM. The CDR3 is CASSLGPLPLHF. The CDR3 DNA is TGTGCCAGCAGTTTAGGCCCGCTGCCCCTCCACTTT.

The chain combines TRBV28 with TRBJ1-4; D is unclear. Per the germline V gene, CDR1 is MDHEN and CDR2 is SYDVKM. The CDR3 covers 11 residues. The germline V and J ends were trimmed by 6 bases and 4 bases, with 3 bases remaining between them. CDR3 in DNA: TGTGCCAGCAGCGGTAATGAAAAACTGTTTTTT. The encoded protein is CASSGNEKLFF.

This chain links TRBV5-5 with TRBJ1-3, with D possibly being TRBD1 (6 bases). Trimming took 1 base from V and 2 from J, leaving 10 bases between them. The CDR3 sequence is 15 residues long. The germline V gene has CDR1 SGHKS and CDR2 YYEKEE (reference sequence). The CDR3 bases are TGTGCCAGCAGCTTGACAGGGTTTGCTGGAAACACCATATATTTT. Residues: CASSLTGFAGNTIYF.

V is TRBV10-3 and J is TRBJ1-6; a possible D gene is TRBD1 (6 bases). The CDR3 length is 13 residues. V lost 3 bases and J lost 18, with 18 bases in between. In germline, CDR1 is ENHRY, CDR2 SYGVKD. The CDR3 DNA is TGTGCCATCAGTGACCAGGGGACCTTCGTTCCCCACTTT. Amino acid sequence: CAISDQGTFVPHF.

This chain joins TRBV4-1 and TRBJ2-5, with TRBD1 matching over 9 bases. CDR1 is MGHRA, CDR2 YSYEKL, per germline. The CDR3 is made up of 14 amino acids. V gave up 1 base and J gave up 5 bases; unmatched junction bases: 2. The CDR3 spells CASSQGDRAETQYF. As DNA, the CDR3 is TGCGCCAGCAGCCAAGGGGACAGGGCGGAGACCCAGTACTTC.

This chain links TRBV14 with TRBJ1-1; unclear D gene. CDR3 size: 16 residues. Germline CDR1 is SGHDN and CDR2 is FVKESK. Trimming left V 1 base short and J 0 bases short, with 12 bases between. As DNA, the CDR3 is TGTGCCAGCAGCCAAGTTCCTAATGTCATGAACACTGAAGCTTTCTTT. Translated, it gives CASSQVPNVMNTEAFF.

The J gene is TRBJ2-2, the V gene TRBV4-1; TRBD2 agrees at 9 bases. The trim removed 3 bases at V and 4 bases at J, leaving 12 bases unmatched. CDR3 size: 18 residues. Germline V gives CDR1 MGHRA, CDR2 YSYEKL. CDR3 nucleotide sequence: TGCGCCAGCAGCCAGACTTATAGCGGGAGAGATGGCACCGGGGAGCTGTTTTTT. This gives the protein CASSQTYSGRDGTGELFF.

This chain joins TRBV5-8 and TRBJ1-1; 10 nucleotides line up with TRBD1. V was pared by 4 bases and J by 4 bases, with 7 bases of the junction left unmatched. Germline V lookup: CDR1 SGHTS, CDR2 YDEGEE. This CDR3 region has 15 residues. CDR3 in DNA: TGTGCCAGCAGCAAGGACAGGGGGGGTACCACTGAAGCTTTCTTT. Amino acids: CASSKDRGGTTEAFF.

There are a few counts of this clone. The V and J genes are TRBV2 and TRBJ2-5, with TRBD1 matching 12 bases. Germline V gene lookup returns CDR1 SNHLY and CDR2 FYNNEI. CDR3 length: 16 residues. The V gene end was trimmed by 6 bases and the J gene end by 1 base; junction bases not matched to a gene: 6. CDR3 sequence: CASRTGQGAIQETQYF. The CDR3 nucleotides read TGTGCCAGCAGGACGGGACAGGGGGCGATCCAAGAGACCCAGTACTTC.

The genes are TRBV11-2 and TRBJ2-6; TRBD1 agrees at 11 bases. This CDR3 has 19 amino acids. Trimming at V came to 6 bases and at J to 3 bases, leaving 13 bases not matched to a gene. CDR1 is SGHAT, CDR2 FQNNGV, per germline. The CDR3 DNA follows: TGTGCCAGCAGGACTTTCCGGGACAGGGGGGTTGGTGGGGCCAACGTCCTGACTTTC. It yields the protein CASRTFRDRGVGGANVLTF.

The CDR3 region has the DNA TGTGCCAGCAGTGACAGGGTGGCCGGGGAGCTGTTTTTT. Protein: CASSDRVAGELFF. The J gene is TRBJ2-2, the V gene TRBV6-1, with D tentatively TRBD1 (5 bases). The V and J ends lost 3 bases and 6 bases respectively, with 8 bases between them. The CDR3 is 13 residues long. The V gene's germline CDR1 is MNHNS and CDR2 SASEGT.

V and J are TRBV7-3 and TRBJ2-1, with TRBD1 matching over 7 bases. This CDR3 contains 13 residues. The J segment lost 7 bases and the V segment lost 5 bases, leaving 5 bases of the junction unmatched. Per germline, CDR1 SGHTA and CDR2 FQGTGA. The CDR3 loop is CASSPTGLNEQFF. The DNA of the CDR3 is TGTGCCAGCAGCCCGACAGGGTTAAATGAGCAGTTCTTC. Supplemented by reference TRBV7-3 and TRBJ2-1, the full variable domain reads GAGVSQTPSNKVTEKGKYVELRCDPISGHTALYWYRQSLGQGPEFLIYFQGTGAADDSGLPNDRFFAVRPEGSVSTLKIQRTERGDSAVYLCASSPTGLNEQFFGPGTRLTVL.

The rearrangement uses TRBV19 and TRBJ1-5; the D gene is possibly TRBD1 (6 bases). This CDR3 has 14 residues. Between the trimmed V and J ends, which lost 6 bases and 0 bases, there was a span of 9 bases. The V gene's germline CDR1 is LNHDA and CDR2 SQIVND (reference sequence). In DNA form, the CDR3 reads TGTGCCAGTAGACAGGGACATAGCAATCAGCCCCAGCATTTT. It specifies CASRQGHSNQPQHF.